These 17 T cell receptor beta chains came from one sample sequenced in a study of identical twins. Each CDR3 protein is one row after TCRdb ran MiXCR on the 5' RACE reads. Of 450,000 or so distinct CDR3 sequences listed, about 14% are singletons. Separately, the same data were catalogued under a study of yellow fever vaccine responses in identical twins.

Sequenced material: CD4+ T cells sorted from blood. These receptors all come from a woman younger than 30 in good health.

The rearrangement uses TRBV25-1 and TRBJ2-5, with 10 bases fitting TRBD1. The CDR3 consists of 16 residues. Germline values: CDR1 MGHDK, CDR2 SYGVNS. V was pared by 4 bases and J by 5 bases, with 10 bases of the junction left unmatched. The CDR3 sequence: CASSGTTGGESETQYF. The DNA for the CDR3 is TGTGCCAGCAGTGGTACGACAGGGGGCGAGTCGGAGACCCAGTACTTC.

This clonotype showed up just a few times. The chain recombines TRBV7-8 with TRBJ2-1, with D unclear. Trimming removed 1 base from V and 2 bases from J, with 15 bases in between. In germline, CDR1 is SGHVS, CDR2 FQNEAQ. CDR3 size: 17 residues. The CDR3 DNA sequence: TGTGCCAGCAGCTTAGGGTCGAGCACCAGCCCCTACAATGAGCAGTTCTTC. This codes for CASSLGSSTSPYNEQFF.

A few counts support this clonotype. The chain is built from TRBV6-5 and TRBJ1-1, with TRBD1 as a possible D gene (6 bases). The CDR3 contains 15 residues. Germline V CDR1 and CDR2: MNHEY, SVGAGI. V was shortened by 2 bases and J by 1 base, with 11 bases between the two germline ends. The CDR3 DNA follows: TGTGCCAGCAGTTACCGACAAGGGGGGAACACTGAAGCTTTCTTT. This gives the protein CASSYRQGGNTEAFF.

This clonotype turned up a few times. This chain uses TRBV15 with TRBJ1-4; D gene ambiguous. Trimming left V 0 bases short and J 4 bases short, with 9 bases between. Per the germline V gene, CDR1 is LNHNV and CDR2 is YYDKDF (reference sequence). CDR3 length: 15 residues. The CDR3 DNA reads as TGTGCCACCAGCAGAGATACCGGGAGTAATGAAAAACTGTTTTTT. Protein: CATSRDTGSNEKLFF.

The V and J genes are TRBV7-9 and TRBJ2-1, with D maybe TRBD2 (6 bases). There are 15 residues in the CDR3. The V and J ends lost 1 base and 5 bases respectively, with 12 bases between them. Per germline, CDR1 SEHNR and CDR2 FQNEAQ (reference sequence). In nucleotides, the CDR3 is TGTGCCAGCAGCTTAGGACTAGATTTACACAATGAGCAGTTCTTC. Encoded protein: CASSLGLDLHNEQFF. Drawing the rest from reference TRBV7-9 and TRBJ2-1, the complete variable domain is DTGVSQNPRHKITKRGQNVTFRCDPISEHNRLYWYRQTLGQGPEFLTYFQNEAQLEKSRLLSDRFSAERPKGSFSTLEIQRTEQGDSAMYLCASSLGLDLHNEQFFGPGTRLTVL.

The sample holds a few counts of this clonotype. The rearrangement uses TRBV6-1 and TRBJ2-7, with D perhaps given as TRBD1 or TRBD2 (5 bases each). The CDR3 loop spans 16 amino acids. CDR1 is MNHNS, CDR2 SASEGT, per germline. Deletions cut 3 bases from V and 2 bases from J, with 17 bases between. CDR3 region: CASSERGATQTYEQYF. CDR3 DNA sequence: TGTGCCAGCAGTGAGAGGGGAGCCACCCAAACCTACGAGCAGTACTTC.

This clonotype occurred a few times. V gene TRBV19 combines with J gene TRBJ1-5, with unresolved D. Germline-derived CDR1 and CDR2 are LNHDA and SQIVND (reference sequence). The CDR3 runs to 12 residues. Trimming took off 4 bases at V and 9 bases at J, with 10 bases between the two ends. The CDR3 DNA reads as TGTGCCAGTAGTACCCCCGTCTTGCCCCAGCATTTT. Protein product: CASSTPVLPQHF.

The chain uses TRBV12-3 or TRBV12-4 and TRBJ2-5, with D tentatively TRBD2 (6 bases). V lost 4 bases, J lost 2 bases, and 23 bases lay in between. The CDR3 has 18 amino acids. The CDR3 region is CASSSRVSPEGYQETQYF. The CDR3 bases are TGTGCCAGCAGTTCTAGGGTCTCCCCGGAGGGGTATCAAGAGACCCAGTACTTC.

The chain recombines TRBV5-1 with TRBJ2-2; the match to TRBD1 covers 8 bases. The germline V gene has CDR1 SGHRS and CDR2 YFSETQ. Germline trimming cut 0 bases from V and 4 bases from J; bases unmatched to any gene: 5. The length of the CDR3 is 16 residues. CDR3 sequence reads: CASSLVTGVVTGELFF. As DNA, the CDR3 is TGCGCCAGCAGCTTGGTGACAGGGGTGGTCACCGGGGAGCTGTTTTTT.

The V and J genes are TRBV12-3 or TRBV12-4 and TRBJ2-1, with unresolved D. V gave up 5 bases and J gave up 8 bases, with 7 bases separating them. The CDR3 loop spans 11 amino acids. The CDR3 DNA reads as TGTGCCAGCAGTCTAGGCCATGAGCAGTTCTTC. Translation: CASSLGHEQFF.

The table lists this clonotype with a few counts. The gene calls are TRBV12-3 or TRBV12-4 and TRBJ2-1; 8 bases are a match to TRBD2. Trimming cost V 6 bases and J 7 bases; bases outside gene matches: 11. The CDR3 runs 15 residues. As DNA, the CDR3 is TGTGCCAGCAGACGAGCGGGAGAGAGGGCGAATGAGCAGTTCTTC. It encodes CASRRAGERANEQFF.

The rearrangement links TRBV6-5 to TRBJ2-7; D gene uncertain. Deletions cut 0 bases from V and 0 bases from J, with 6 bases between. The CDR3 totals 14 residues. The V gene's germline CDR1 is MNHEY and CDR2 SVGAGI. CDR3 protein: CASSYSVRSYEQYF. The CDR3 coding sequence is TGTGCCAGCAGTTACTCGGTACGCTCCTACGAGCAGTACTTC.

The chain couples TRBV12-3 or TRBV12-4 to TRBJ2-2; possibly TRBD1 for D (6 bases). V lost 2 bases and J lost 7, with 11 bases in between. CDR3 length: 14 amino acids. CDR3 coding DNA: TGTGCCAGCAGTTTAATAGGGGGAAACGGGGAGCTGTTTTTT. Translation: CASSLIGGNGELFF.

This clonotype was picked up a small number of times. This rearrangement joins TRBV20-1 to TRBJ1-5; a weak D match, TRBD1 (6 bases). The CDR3 covers 13 residues. The V gene's germline CDR1 is DFQATT and CDR2 SNEGSKA (reference sequence). V gave up 2 bases and J gave up 2 bases, with 7 bases separating them. As DNA, the CDR3 is TGCAGTGCTAGATCAGGGGGCAATCAGCCCCAGCATTTT. Translated, it gives CSARSGGNQPQHF.

There are a few counts of this clonotype. CDR3 region: CSVLGTEAASYEQYF. DNA of the CDR3: TGCAGCGTTCTGGGAACAGAGGCCGCCTCCTACGAGCAGTACTTC. This chain links TRBV29-1 with TRBJ2-7; D not resolved. The CDR3 has 15 amino acids. V was trimmed by 5 bases and J by 0 bases, leaving 17 bases between them. The germline CDR1 and CDR2 sequences are SQVTM and ANQGSEA.

The chain recombines TRBV20-1 with TRBJ2-1, with D perhaps matching TRBD2 (5 bases). CDR3 size: 15 residues. Trimming took off 5 bases at V and 0 bases at J, with 14 bases between the two ends. Germline CDR1 reads DFQATT; CDR2 reads SNEGSKA (reference sequence). The CDR3 sequence is CSAPRGLLSYNEQFF. CDR3 DNA: TGCAGTGCTCCCCGGGGTCTACTCTCCTACAATGAGCAGTTCTTC.

The table lists this clonotype with a few counts. This chain connects TRBV6-5 to TRBJ2-7; 8 nucleotides align to TRBD2. The junction had 6 bases not matched to a gene; V was cut back by 2 bases and J by 6 bases. Germline V gene data show CDR1 as MNHEY and CDR2 as SVGAGI. CDR3 length: 14 amino acids. The chain's CDR3 is CASSYTGGAGEQYF. DNA of the CDR3: TGTGCCAGCAGTTACACGGGGGGGGCGGGCGAGCAGTACTTC.